This T cell receptor (beta chain) is from a study of cytomegalovirus exposure and HLA in healthy donors. Study-wide context: From HLA-typed donors, an early data release held tens of millions of unique TCRs.

Germline assignment: CDR1 LNHDA and CDR2 SQIVND (reference sequence). This CDR3 comprises 14 residues. Trimming took 5 bases from V and 0 from J, leaving 11 bases between them. The sample holds a few counts of this clone. The PCR employed 60 Vbeta primers together with 13 Jbeta primers. Measured with immunoSEQ multiplex PCR; TCRdb has only the in-frame clones, and not every one. Of about 190,000 clones in the sample, about three quarters were seen once. This chain joins TRBV19 and TRBJ2-7; maybe TRBD1 (6 bases). The clonotype was recovered from a woman aged 30 to 39 in good health and CMV-seropositive. Sample: PBMCs. The CDR3 sequence: CASSQGTYSYEQYF. Here the CDR3 DNA reads TGTGCCAGTAGTCAGGGGACCTACTCCTACGAGCAGTACTTC.